This T cell receptor (beta chain) appears in the sequencing data of a study of molecular identifiers for immune sequencing clone quantification. Ten or more counts support this clonotype. A single record per CDR3 protein comes from TCRdb applying MiXCR to the PCR reads. The profile covers over 9,000 distinct CDR3 sequences, with over 13% appearing a single time and 1.5% taken by the ten largest. The sequenced material came from naive CD8+ T cells from blood, with Jurkat cell RNA spiked in. Specified subset: FACS-sorted CD8+CD4-CCR7+CD45RA+ naive T cells. The TCR sequence derives from a human donor in good health. Some libraries in this study had Jurkat cell RNA spiked in.

The CDR3 is CASSAIGTSGRSYEQYF. The CDR3 DNA follows: TGTGCCAGCAGCGCCATCGGGACTAGCGGGCGTTCCTACGAGCAGTACTTC. The chain combines TRBV5-4 with TRBJ2-7; 12 bases map to TRBD2. This CDR3 contains 17 residues. Germline-derived CDR1 and CDR2 are SGHNT and YYREEE (reference sequence). With V trimmed by 4 bases and J by 1 base, 9 bases remained unmatched.